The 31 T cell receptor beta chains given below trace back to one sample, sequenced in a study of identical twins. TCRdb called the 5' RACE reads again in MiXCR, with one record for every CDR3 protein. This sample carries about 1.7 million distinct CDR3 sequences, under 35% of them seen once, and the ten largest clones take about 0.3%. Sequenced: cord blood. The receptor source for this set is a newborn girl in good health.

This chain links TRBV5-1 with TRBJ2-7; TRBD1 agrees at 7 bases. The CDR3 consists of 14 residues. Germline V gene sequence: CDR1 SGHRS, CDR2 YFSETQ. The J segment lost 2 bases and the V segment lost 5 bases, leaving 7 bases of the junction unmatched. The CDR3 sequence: CASSYGTDPYEQYF. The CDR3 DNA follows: TGCGCCAGCAGTTACGGGACAGATCCCTACGAGCAGTACTTC.

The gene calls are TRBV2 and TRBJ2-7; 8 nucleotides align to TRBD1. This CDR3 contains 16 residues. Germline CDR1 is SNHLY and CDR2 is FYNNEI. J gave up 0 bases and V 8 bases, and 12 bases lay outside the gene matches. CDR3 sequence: CASSGMTGVLSYEQYF. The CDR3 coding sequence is TGTGCCAGCTCGGGCATGACAGGGGTCCTCTCCTACGAGCAGTACTTC.

The CDR3 protein is CASSAHRGLQETQFF. CDR3 DNA: TGTGCCAGCAGCGCCCACCGAGGACTACAAGAGACCCAGTTCTTC. J is TRBJ2-5 and V is TRBV2, with a possible D match to TRBD2 (6 bases). The J call may be wrong; the DNA end is better matched by TRBJ2-1. The CDR3 is 15 residues long. CDR1 is SNHLY, CDR2 FYNNEI, per germline.

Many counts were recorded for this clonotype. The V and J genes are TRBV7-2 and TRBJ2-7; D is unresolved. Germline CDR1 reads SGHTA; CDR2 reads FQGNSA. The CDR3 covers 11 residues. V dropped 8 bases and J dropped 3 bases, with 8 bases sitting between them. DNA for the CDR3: TGTGCCAGCGCTATCGACTACGAGCAGTACTTC. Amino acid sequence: CASAIDYEQYF.

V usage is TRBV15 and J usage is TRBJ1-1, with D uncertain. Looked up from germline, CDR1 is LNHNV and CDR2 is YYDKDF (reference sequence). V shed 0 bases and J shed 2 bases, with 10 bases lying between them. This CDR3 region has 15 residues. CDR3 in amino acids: CATSREMTVNTEAFF. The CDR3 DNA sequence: TGTGCCACCAGCAGAGAAATGACGGTTAACACTGAAGCTTTCTTT. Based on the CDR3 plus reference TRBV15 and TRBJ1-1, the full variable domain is DAMVIQNPRYQVTQFGKPVTLSCSQTLNHNVMYWYQQKSSQAPKLLFHYYDKDFNNEADTPDNFQSRRPNTSFCFLDIRSPGLGDTAMYLCATSREMTVNTEAFFGQGTRLTVV.

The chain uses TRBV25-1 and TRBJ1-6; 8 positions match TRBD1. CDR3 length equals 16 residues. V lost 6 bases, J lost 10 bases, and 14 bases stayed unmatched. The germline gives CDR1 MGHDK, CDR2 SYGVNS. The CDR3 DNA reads TGTGCCAGCAGAGACACCCGGGACAGGTGGCACTCACCCCTCCACTTT. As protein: CASRDTRDRWHSPLHF.

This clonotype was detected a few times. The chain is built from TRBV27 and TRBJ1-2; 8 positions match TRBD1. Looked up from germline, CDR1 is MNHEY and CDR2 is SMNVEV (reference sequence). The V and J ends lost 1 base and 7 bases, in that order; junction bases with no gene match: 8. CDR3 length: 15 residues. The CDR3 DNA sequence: TGTGCCAGCAGTTTATTTCCCGAGACAGGGGTTGGCTACACCTTC. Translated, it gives CASSLFPETGVGYTF.

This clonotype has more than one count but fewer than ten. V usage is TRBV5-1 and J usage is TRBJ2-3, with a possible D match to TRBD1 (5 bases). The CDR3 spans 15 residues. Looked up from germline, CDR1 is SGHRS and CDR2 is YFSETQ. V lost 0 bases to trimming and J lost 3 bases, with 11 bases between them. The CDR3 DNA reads TGCGCCAGCAGCTTGGAAGGGGTACGGACAGATACGCAGTATTTT. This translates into CASSLEGVRTDTQYF.

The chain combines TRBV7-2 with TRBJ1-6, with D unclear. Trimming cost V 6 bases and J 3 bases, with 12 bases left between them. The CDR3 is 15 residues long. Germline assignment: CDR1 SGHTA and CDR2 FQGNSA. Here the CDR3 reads CASSPSGNYNSPLHF. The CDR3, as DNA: TGTGCCAGCAGTCCCTCAGGAAACTATAATTCACCCCTCCACTTT.

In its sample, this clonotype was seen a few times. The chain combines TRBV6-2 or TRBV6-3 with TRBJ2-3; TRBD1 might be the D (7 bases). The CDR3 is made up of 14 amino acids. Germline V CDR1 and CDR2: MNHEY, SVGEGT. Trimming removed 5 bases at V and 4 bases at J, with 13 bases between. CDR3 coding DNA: TGTGCCAGCAGTACAGACAGGGAGGCAGATACGCAGTATTTT. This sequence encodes CASSTDREADTQYF.

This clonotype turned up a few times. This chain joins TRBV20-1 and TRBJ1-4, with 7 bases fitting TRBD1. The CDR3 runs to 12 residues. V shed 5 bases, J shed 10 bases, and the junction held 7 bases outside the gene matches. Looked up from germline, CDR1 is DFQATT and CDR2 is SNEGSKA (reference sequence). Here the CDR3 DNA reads TGCAGTGCTGCAGACAGGGTCGGAAAACTGTTTTTT. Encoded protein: CSAADRVGKLFF.

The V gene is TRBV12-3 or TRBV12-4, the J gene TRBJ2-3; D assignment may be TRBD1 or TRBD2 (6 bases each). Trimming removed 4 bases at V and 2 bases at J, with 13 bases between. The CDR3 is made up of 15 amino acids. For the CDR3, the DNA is TGTGCCAGCAGTTGGGGGGCTAGCCTCACAGATACGCAGTATTTT. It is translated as CASSWGASLTDTQYF.

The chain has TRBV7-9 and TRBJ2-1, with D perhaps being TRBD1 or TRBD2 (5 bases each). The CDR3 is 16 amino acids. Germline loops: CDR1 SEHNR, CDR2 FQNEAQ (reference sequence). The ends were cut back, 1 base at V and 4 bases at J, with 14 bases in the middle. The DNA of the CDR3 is TGTGCCAGCAGCTTAGTCAATCTGGGACCGTACAATGAGCAGTTCTTC. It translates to CASSLVNLGPYNEQFF.

The CDR3 DNA follows: TGTGCCAGCAGCGAGTCTACTAGCGCCCCAACGAGCTCCTACAATGAGCAGTACTTC. Translating it yields CASSESTSAPTSSYNEQYF. The V and J genes are TRBV9 and TRBJ2-7, with 7 positions matching TRBD2. With V trimmed by 3 bases and J by 7 bases, 25 bases remained unmatched. The CDR3 extends over 19 amino acids. Germline-derived CDR1 and CDR2 are SGDLS and YYNGEE.

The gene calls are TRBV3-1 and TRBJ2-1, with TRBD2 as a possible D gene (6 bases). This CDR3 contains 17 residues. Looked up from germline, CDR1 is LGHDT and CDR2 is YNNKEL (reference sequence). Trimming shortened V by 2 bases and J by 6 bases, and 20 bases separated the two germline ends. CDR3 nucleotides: TGTGCCAGCAGCCAACGAGGGGAGGCCCTCTGGGGCAATGAGCAGTTCTTC. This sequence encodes CASSQRGEALWGNEQFF.

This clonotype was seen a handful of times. CDR3 bases: TGTGCCAGCAGCCAAGATTCAGACAGGCCCGGCTACACCTTC. It specifies CASSQDSDRPGYTF. The chain joins TRBV4-2 to TRBJ1-2, with TRBD1 as a possible D gene (6 bases). The ends were cut back, 0 bases at V and 8 bases at J, with 13 bases in the middle. The CDR3 contains 14 residues. The germline V gene encodes CDR1 LGHNA and CDR2 YNFKEQ.

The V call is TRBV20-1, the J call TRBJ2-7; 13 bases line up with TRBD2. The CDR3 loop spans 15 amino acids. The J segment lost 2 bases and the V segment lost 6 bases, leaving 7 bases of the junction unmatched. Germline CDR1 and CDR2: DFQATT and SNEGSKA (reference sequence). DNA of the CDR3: TGCAGTGCGAGCGCACTAGCGGGAGGGACCTACGAGCAGTACTTC. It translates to CSASALAGGTYEQYF.

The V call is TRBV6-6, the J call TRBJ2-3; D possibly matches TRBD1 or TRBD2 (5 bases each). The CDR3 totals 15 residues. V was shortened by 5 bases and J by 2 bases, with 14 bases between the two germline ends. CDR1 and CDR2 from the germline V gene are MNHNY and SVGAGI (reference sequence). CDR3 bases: TGTGCCAGCAGTAACCTAAGGGGAGACACAGATACGCAGTATTTT. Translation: CASSNLRGDTDTQYF.

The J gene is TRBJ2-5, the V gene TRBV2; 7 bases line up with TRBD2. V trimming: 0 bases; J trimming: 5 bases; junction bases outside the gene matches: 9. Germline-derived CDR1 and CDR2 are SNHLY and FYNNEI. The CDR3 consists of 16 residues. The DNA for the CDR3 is TGTGCCAGCAGTGAAGCGAGTCGGGAGGAGGGTGAGACCCAGTACTTC. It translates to CASSEASREEGETQYF.

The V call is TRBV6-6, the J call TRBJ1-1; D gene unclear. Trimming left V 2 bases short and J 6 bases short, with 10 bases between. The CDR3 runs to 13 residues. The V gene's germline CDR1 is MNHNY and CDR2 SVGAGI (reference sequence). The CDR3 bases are TGTGCCAGCAGTTACCCCAACTGGGCTGAAGCTTTCTTT. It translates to CASSYPNWAEAFF.

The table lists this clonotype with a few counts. CDR3 nucleotides: TGTGCCAGCAGCCGGACAGGGGGCTCTCAAGAGACCCAGTACTTC. It encodes CASSRTGGSQETQYF. V usage is TRBV6-5 and J usage is TRBJ2-5; 11 bases are a match to TRBD1. With 6 bases clipped from V and 2 bases from J, the junction kept 5 bases outside the gene matches. CDR1 and CDR2 (germline): MNHEY, SVGAGI. This CDR3 has 15 amino acids.

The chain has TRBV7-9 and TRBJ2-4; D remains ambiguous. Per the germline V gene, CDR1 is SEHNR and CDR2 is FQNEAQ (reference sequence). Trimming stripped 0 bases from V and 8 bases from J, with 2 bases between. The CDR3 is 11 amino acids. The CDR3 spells CASSLADIQYF. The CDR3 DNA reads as TGTGCCAGCAGCTTAGCAGACATTCAGTACTTC.

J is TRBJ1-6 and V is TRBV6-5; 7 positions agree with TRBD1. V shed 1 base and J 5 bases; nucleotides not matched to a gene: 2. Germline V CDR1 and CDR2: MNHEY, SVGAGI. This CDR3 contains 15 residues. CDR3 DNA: TGTGCCAGCAGTTACTTAGGGGGCGATAATTCACCCCTCCACTTT. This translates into CASSYLGGDNSPLHF.

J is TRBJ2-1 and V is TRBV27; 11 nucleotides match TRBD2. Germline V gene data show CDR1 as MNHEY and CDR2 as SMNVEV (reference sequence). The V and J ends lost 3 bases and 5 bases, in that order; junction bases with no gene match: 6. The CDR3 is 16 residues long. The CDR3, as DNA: TGTGCCAGCAGTTTGACTAGCGGGATTGGGAACAATGAGCAGTTCTTC. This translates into CASSLTSGIGNNEQFF.

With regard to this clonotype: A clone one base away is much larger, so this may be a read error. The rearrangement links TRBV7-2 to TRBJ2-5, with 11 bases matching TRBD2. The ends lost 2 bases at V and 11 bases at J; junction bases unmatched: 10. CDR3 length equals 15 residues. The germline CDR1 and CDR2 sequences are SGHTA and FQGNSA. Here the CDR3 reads CASSLLAGGWNEQYF. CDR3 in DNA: TGTGCCAGCAGCTTACTAGCGGGAGGTTGGAATGAGCAGTACTTC.

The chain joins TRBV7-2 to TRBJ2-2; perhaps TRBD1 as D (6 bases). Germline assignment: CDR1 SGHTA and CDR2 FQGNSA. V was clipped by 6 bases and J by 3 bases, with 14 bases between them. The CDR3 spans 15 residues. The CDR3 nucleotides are TGTGCCAGCAGACGAACAGGGAGATACACCGGGGAGCTGTTTTTT. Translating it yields CASRRTGRYTGELFF.

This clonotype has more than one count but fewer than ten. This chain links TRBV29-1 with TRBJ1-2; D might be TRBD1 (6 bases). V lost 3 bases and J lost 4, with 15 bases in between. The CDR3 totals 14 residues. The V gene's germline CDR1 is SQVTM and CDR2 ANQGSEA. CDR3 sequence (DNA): TGCAGCGTTGAGGGGACGACAGGCCCCTATGGCTACACCTTC. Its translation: CSVEGTTGPYGYTF. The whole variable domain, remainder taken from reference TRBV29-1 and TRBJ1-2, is SAVISQKPSRDICQRGTSLTIQCQVDSQVTMMFWYRQQPGQSLTLIATANQGSEATYESGFVIDKFPISRPNLTFSTLTVSNMSPEDSSIYLCSVEGTTGPYGYTFGSGTRLTVV.

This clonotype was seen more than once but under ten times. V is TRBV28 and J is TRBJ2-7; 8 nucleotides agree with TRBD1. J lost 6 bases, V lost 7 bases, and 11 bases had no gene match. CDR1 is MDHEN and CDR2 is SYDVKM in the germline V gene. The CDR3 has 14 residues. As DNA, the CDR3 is TGTGCCAGCATCCGAAGTCCAGGACAGGGCGAGCAGTACTTC. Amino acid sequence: CASIRSPGQGEQYF.

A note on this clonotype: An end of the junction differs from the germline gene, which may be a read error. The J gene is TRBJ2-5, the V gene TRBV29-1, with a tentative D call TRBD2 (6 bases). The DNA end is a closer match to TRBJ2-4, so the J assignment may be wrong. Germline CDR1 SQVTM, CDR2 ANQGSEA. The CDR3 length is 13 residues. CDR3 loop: CSARGDAKTIQYF. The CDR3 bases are TGCAGCGCCCGCGGGGATGCCAAAACCATTCAGTACTTC.

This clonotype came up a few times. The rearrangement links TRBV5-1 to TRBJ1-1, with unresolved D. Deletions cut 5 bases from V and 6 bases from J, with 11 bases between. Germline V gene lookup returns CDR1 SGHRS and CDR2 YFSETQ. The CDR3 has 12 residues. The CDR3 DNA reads TGCGCCAGCAGATCAGCAGGAGCTGAAGCTTTCTTT. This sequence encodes CASRSAGAEAFF.

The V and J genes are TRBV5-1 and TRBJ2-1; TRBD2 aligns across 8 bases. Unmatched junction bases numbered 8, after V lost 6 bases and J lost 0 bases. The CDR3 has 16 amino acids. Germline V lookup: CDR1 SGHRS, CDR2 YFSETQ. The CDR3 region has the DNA TGCGCCAGCACCCAGGTGAGCGGGAGCTCCTACAATGAGCAGTTCTTC. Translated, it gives CASTQVSGSSYNEQFF.